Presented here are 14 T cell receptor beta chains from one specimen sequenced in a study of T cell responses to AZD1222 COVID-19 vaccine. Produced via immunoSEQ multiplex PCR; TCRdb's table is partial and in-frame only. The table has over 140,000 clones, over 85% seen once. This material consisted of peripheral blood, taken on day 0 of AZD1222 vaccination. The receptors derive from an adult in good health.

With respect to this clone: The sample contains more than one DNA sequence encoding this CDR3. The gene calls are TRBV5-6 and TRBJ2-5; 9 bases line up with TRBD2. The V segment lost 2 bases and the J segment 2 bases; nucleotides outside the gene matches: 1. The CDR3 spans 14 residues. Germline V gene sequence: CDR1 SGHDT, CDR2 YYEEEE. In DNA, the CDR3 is TGTGCCAGCAGCTTAGCGGGGGGTCAAGAGACCCAGTACTTC. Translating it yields CASSLAGGQETQYF.

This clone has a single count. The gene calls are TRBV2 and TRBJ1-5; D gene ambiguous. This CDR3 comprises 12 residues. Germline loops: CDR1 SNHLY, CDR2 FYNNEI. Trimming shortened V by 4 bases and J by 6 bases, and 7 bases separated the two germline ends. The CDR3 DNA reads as TGTGCCAGCAGTGCCGCGATTCAGCCCCAGCATTTT. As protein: CASSAAIQPQHF.

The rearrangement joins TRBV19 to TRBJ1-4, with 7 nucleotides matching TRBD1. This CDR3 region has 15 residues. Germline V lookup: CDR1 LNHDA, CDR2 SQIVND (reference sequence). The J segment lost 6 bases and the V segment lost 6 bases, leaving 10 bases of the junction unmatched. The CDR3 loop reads CASSNRGGPDEKLFF. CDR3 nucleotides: TGTGCCAGTAGCAACAGAGGGGGCCCGGATGAAAAACTGTTTTTT.

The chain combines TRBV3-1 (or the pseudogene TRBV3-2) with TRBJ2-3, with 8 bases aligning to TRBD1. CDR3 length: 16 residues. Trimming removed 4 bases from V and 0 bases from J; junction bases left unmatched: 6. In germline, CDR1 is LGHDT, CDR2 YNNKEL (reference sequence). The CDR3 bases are TGTGCCAGCAGCCCTGGGACAGGTGAGAGCACAGATACGCAGTATTTT. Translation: CASSPGTGESTDTQYF.

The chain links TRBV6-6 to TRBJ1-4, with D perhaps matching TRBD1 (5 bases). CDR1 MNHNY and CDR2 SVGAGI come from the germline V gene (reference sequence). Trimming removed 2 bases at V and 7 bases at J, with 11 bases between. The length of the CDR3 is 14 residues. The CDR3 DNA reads TGTGCCAGCAGTTACGGGGGTTCTTTTGAAAAACTGTTTTTT. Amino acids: CASSYGGSFEKLFF.

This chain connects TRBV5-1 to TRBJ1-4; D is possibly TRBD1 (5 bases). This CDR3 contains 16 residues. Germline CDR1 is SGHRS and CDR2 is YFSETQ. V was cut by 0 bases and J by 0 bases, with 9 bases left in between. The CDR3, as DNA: TGCGCCAGCAGCTTGGCCAGGGCACCAACTAATGAAAAACTGTTTTTT. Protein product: CASSLARAPTNEKLFF.

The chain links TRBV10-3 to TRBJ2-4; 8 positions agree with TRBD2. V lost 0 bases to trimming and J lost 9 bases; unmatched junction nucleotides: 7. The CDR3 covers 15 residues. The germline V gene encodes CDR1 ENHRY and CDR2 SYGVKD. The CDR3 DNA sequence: TGTGCCATCAGTGAGTCGTTTGGGACTAGTGGCATTCAGTACTTC. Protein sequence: CAISESFGTSGIQYF.

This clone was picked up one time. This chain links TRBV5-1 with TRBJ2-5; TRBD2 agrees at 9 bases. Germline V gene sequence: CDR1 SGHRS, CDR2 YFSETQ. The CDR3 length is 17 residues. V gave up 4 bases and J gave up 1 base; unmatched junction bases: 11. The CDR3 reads CASSPDERGATQETQYF. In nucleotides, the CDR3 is TGCGCCAGCAGCCCCGATGAGCGGGGGGCAACCCAAGAGACCCAGTACTTC.

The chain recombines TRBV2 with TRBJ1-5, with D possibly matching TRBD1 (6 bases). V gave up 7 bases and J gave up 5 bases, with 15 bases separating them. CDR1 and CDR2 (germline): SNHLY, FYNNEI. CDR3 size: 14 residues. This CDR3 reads CASKNDRYDQPQHF. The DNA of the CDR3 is TGTGCCAGCAAGAATGACAGGTACGATCAGCCCCAGCATTTT.

The CDR3 region is CASSLALLAGGPYNEQFF. The CDR3 DNA reads TGTGCCAGCAGCTTAGCGTTGCTAGCGGGGGGGCCGTACAATGAGCAGTTCTTC. This chain connects TRBV7-9 to TRBJ2-1; 12 bases fit TRBD2. The CDR3 runs 18 residues. The junction had 7 bases not matched to a gene; V was cut back by 0 bases and J by 4 bases. Germline-derived CDR1 and CDR2 are SEHNR and FQNEAQ (reference sequence).

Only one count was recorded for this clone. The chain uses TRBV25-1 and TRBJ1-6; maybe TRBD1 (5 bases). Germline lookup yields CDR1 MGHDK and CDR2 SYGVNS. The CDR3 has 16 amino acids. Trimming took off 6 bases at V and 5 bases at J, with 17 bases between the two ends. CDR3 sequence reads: CASSVTFGANNSPLHF. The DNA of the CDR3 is TGTGCCAGCAGCGTCACCTTTGGGGCCAATAATTCACCCCTCCACTTT.

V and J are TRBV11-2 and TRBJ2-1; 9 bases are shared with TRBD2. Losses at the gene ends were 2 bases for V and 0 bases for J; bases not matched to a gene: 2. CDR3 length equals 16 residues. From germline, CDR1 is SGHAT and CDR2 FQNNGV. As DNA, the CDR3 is TGTGCCAGCAGCTTAAATAGCGGGAGCTCCTACAATGAGCAGTTCTTC. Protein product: CASSLNSGSSYNEQFF.

As DNA, the CDR3 is TGTGCCAGCAGCTTAGATCGGTGGGGCTTGAACACCGGGGAGCTGTTTTTT. Protein product: CASSLDRWGLNTGELFF. V usage is TRBV11-2 and J usage is TRBJ2-2, with a tentative D call TRBD1 (5 bases). Germline V CDR1 and CDR2: SGHAT, FQNNGV. The V and J ends lost 0 bases and 1 base respectively, with 12 bases between them. The CDR3 has 17 amino acids.

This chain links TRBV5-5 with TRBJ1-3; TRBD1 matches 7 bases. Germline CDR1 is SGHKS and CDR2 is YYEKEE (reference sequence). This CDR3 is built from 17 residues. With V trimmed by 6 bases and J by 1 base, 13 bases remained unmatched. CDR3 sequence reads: CASKGQDRLLSGNTIYF. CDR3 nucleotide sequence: TGTGCCAGCAAGGGGCAGGACAGGTTGCTATCTGGAAACACCATATATTTT.